One sample yielded the 31 T cell receptor beta chains listed below, sequenced in a study of yellow fever vaccine responses in identical twins. TCRdb fed the RT-PCR reads into MiXCR, producing one record per CDR3 protein. Of fewer than 35,000 distinct CDR3 sequences listed, about 61% are singletons. The sample in question was T cells from blood (PBMCs), unsorted or a sorted subset (not recorded which), obtained before or after yellow fever vaccination (not recorded which). The receptors were gathered from a woman aged 18-30 years who received the yellow fever vaccine.

Only a few counts were recorded for this clonotype. V and J are TRBV4-1 and TRBJ2-1, with 14 bases lining up with TRBD2. CDR3 length: 16 amino acids. The J segment lost 7 bases and the V segment lost 3 bases, leaving 5 bases of the junction unmatched. Per germline, CDR1 MGHRA and CDR2 YSYEKL. The CDR3: CASSHGTSGSQNEQFF. The CDR3 DNA follows: TGCGCCAGCAGCCATGGGACTAGCGGGAGTCAGAATGAGCAGTTCTTC.

V and J are TRBV20-1 and TRBJ1-6; D is perhaps TRBD1 (5 bases). Germline V lookup: CDR1 DFQATT, CDR2 SNEGSKA (reference sequence). The CDR3 loop spans 17 amino acids. V lost 1 base and J 6 bases, leaving 19 bases between the germline ends. The CDR3 DNA is TGCAGTGCTAGAGGAGAGGATGGCAGGGAGCCTAATTCACCCCTCCACTTT. Its translation: CSARGEDGREPNSPLHF.

This clonotype was counted only a few times. V and J are TRBV29-1 and TRBJ1-5, with 7 nucleotides matching TRBD1. This CDR3 comprises 15 residues. V shed 5 bases and J 2 bases; nucleotides not matched to a gene: 9. Germline V gene sequence: CDR1 SQVTM, CDR2 ANQGSEA. CDR3: CSVPLTDRGNQPQHF. CDR3 nucleotides: TGCAGCGTTCCATTAACCGACAGGGGCAATCAGCCCCAGCATTTT. Supplemented by reference TRBV29-1 and TRBJ1-5, the full variable domain reads SAVISQKPSRDICQRGTSLTIQCQVDSQVTMMFWYRQQPGQSLTLIATANQGSEATYESGFVIDKFPISRPNLTFSTLTVSNMSPEDSSIYLCSVPLTDRGNQPQHFGDGTRLSIL.

This sequence joins TRBV2 and TRBJ2-7, with 7 bases lining up with TRBD1. The CDR3 is 15 residues long. J gave up 0 bases and V 6 bases, and 8 bases lay outside the gene matches. Germline V gene data show CDR1 as SNHLY and CDR2 as FYNNEI. In DNA, the CDR3 is TGTGCCAGCAGCTACCGGGACAGTGCCTCCTACGAGCAGTACGTC. Translating it yields CASSYRDSASYEQYV.

The chain joins TRBV19 to TRBJ1-1; D is uncertain. CDR1 and CDR2 (germline): LNHDA, SQIVND (reference sequence). Between the trimmed V and J ends, which lost 2 bases and 7 bases, there was a span of 11 bases. The CDR3 has 13 amino acids. The CDR3 DNA follows: TGTGCCAGTAGTATATCCCTTGGAGGTGAAGCTTTCTTT. Protein: CASSISLGGEAFF.

The chain links TRBV7-2 to TRBJ2-7; perhaps TRBD2 as D (6 bases). Trimming pared 8 bases from V and 6 bases from J, leaving 14 bases between. This CDR3 is 12 amino acids long. CDR1 SGHTA and CDR2 FQGNSA come from the germline V gene. The CDR3 region has the DNA TGTGCCAGCGGGCCCTTCGGGGGCGAGCAGTACTTC. The encoded protein is CASGPFGGEQYF.

The V gene is TRBV2, the J gene TRBJ2-5; either TRBD1 or TRBD2 may fit D (5 bases each). This CDR3 is 13 amino acids long. Germline V gene sequence: CDR1 SNHLY, CDR2 FYNNEI. With 6 bases removed from V and 1 base from J, the gap between germline ends came to 9 bases. The CDR3 region is CASRGDGQETQYF. The DNA for the CDR3 is TGTGCCAGCAGGGGGGACGGCCAAGAGACCCAGTACTTC.

The V gene is TRBV29-1, the J gene TRBJ1-1; a weak D match, TRBD1 (5 bases). The CDR3 is made up of 13 amino acids. Germline V lookup: CDR1 SQVTM, CDR2 ANQGSEA. The V end was cut by 1 base, the J end by 5 bases, with 11 bases between. The CDR3 region is CSVEVVGGTEAFF. The CDR3 bases are TGCAGCGTTGAAGTAGTCGGGGGAACTGAAGCTTTCTTT.

CDR3 sequence reads: CSARRTGELFF. CDR3 DNA sequence: TGCAGCGCCCGACGTACCGGGGAGCTGTTTTTT. The V and J genes are TRBV29-1 and TRBJ2-2; D remains ambiguous. CDR1 and CDR2 from the germline V gene are SQVTM and ANQGSEA. CDR3 size: 11 residues. Trimming cost V 7 bases and J 5 bases, with 8 bases left between them.

This clonotype was seen just once. This sequence joins TRBV29-1 and TRBJ2-1; TRBD2 matches at 10 bases. Per the germline V gene, CDR1 is SQVTM and CDR2 is ANQGSEA. There are 16 residues in the CDR3. J gave up 2 bases and V 2 bases, and 6 bases lay outside the gene matches. The CDR3: CSVEFGSGGPYNEQFF. The CDR3 DNA reads TGCAGCGTTGAATTCGGTAGCGGGGGGCCCTACAATGAGCAGTTCTTC.

This clonotype was detected a few times. CDR3: CASSRASGYEQFF. Here the CDR3 DNA reads TGTGCCAGCTCACGGGCGTCAGGCTATGAGCAGTTCTTC. V usage is TRBV18 and J usage is TRBJ2-1; D is uncertain. CDR1 is KGHSH and CDR2 is LQKENI in the germline V gene. V lost 4 bases to trimming and J lost 8 bases, with 12 bases between them. The CDR3 consists of 13 residues.

This rearrangement joins TRBV20-1 to TRBJ1-1; 7 bases agree with TRBD1. Trimming removed 3 bases from V and 5 bases from J; junction bases left unmatched: 3. Per the germline V gene, CDR1 is DFQATT and CDR2 is SNEGSKA (reference sequence). The CDR3 has 12 residues. The DNA for the CDR3 is TGCAGTGCTAGTTACAGGGGAACTGAAGCTTTCTTT. Translation: CSASYRGTEAFF.

J is TRBJ2-5 and V is TRBV29-1; TRBD1 matches at 10 bases. The junction had 6 bases not matched to a gene; V was cut back by 4 bases and J by 1 base. Germline lookup yields CDR1 SQVTM and CDR2 ANQGSEA. This CDR3 has 15 residues. The CDR3 protein is CSVGRGTGAQETQYF. CDR3 DNA: TGCAGCGTTGGTAGGGGGACAGGGGCCCAAGAGACCCAGTACTTC.

This clonotype has a handful of counts. The chain couples TRBV4-1 to TRBJ2-1; 8 bases match TRBD2. The germline gives CDR1 MGHRA, CDR2 YSYEKL. CDR3 size: 15 residues. Trimming removed 4 bases from V and 4 bases from J; junction bases left unmatched: 6. This chain's CDR3 is CASSLGLALYNEQFF. The CDR3, as DNA: TGCGCCAGCAGCCTCGGACTAGCATTATACAATGAGCAGTTCTTC.

V and J are TRBV5-1 and TRBJ2-3, with D uncertain. The germline V and J ends were trimmed by 1 base and 1 base, with 10 bases remaining between them. Germline CDR1 reads SGHRS; CDR2 reads YFSETQ. The CDR3 spans 15 residues. The CDR3 spells CASSLPSDRTDTQYF. In DNA form, the CDR3 reads TGCGCCAGCAGCTTGCCCTCGGACCGCACAGATACGCAGTATTTT.

The rearrangement joins TRBV11-1 to TRBJ2-2; 8 nucleotides agree with TRBD1. V was pared by 7 bases and J by 5 bases, with 6 bases of the junction left unmatched. The CDR3 contains 14 residues. Per germline, CDR1 SGHAT and CDR2 FQDESV (reference sequence). The CDR3 DNA is TGTGCCAGCATACGGGACAGGAGGACCGGGGAGCTGTTTTTT. The encoded protein is CASIRDRRTGELFF.

This clonotype has more than one count but fewer than ten. The V gene is TRBV2, the J gene TRBJ2-5, with TRBD1 as a possible D gene (5 bases). Germline V CDR1 and CDR2: SNHLY, FYNNEI. The CDR3 has 15 residues. V shed 5 bases and J shed 2 bases, with 15 bases lying between them. The CDR3 region has the DNA TGTGCCAGCAGTTCCAGCAGGGCGCAACAAGAGACCCAGTACTTC. Its translation is CASSSSRAQQETQYF. Complete variable domain (other parts from reference TRBV2 and TRBJ2-5): EPEVTQTPSHQVTQMGQEVILRCVPISNHLYFYWYRQILGQKVEFLVSFYNNEISEKSEIFDDQFSVERPDGSNFTLKIRSTKLEDSAMYFCASSSSRAQQETQYFGPGTRLLVL.

The chain recombines TRBV20-1 with TRBJ1-6, with D unclear. V was clipped by 6 bases and J by 9 bases, with 12 bases between them. CDR1 is DFQATT and CDR2 is SNEGSKA in the germline V gene (reference sequence). The CDR3 is 12 residues long. DNA for the CDR3: TGCAGTGCGCAATTCCCGCCTTCACCCCTCCACTTT. The encoded protein is CSAQFPPSPLHF.

In this sample, this clonotype turned up a few times. The V call is TRBV12-3 or TRBV12-4, the J call TRBJ2-3; 7 positions match TRBD1. The CDR3 extends over 16 amino acids. V lost 5 bases to trimming and J lost 2 bases; unmatched junction nucleotides: 10. CDR3 residues: CASSPQGTATTDTQYF. CDR3 DNA: TGTGCCAGCAGTCCCCAAGGGACAGCTACCACAGATACGCAGTATTTT.

The rearrangement links TRBV24-1 to TRBJ2-1; 10 bases map to TRBD1. The V and J ends lost 4 bases and 7 bases, in that order; junction bases with no gene match: 6. CDR3 length: 15 residues. The germline V gene encodes CDR1 KGHDR and CDR2 SFDVKD. CDR3 region: CATSDRQGAGNEQFF. The CDR3 DNA reads as TGTGCCACCAGTGACCGACAGGGGGCTGGAAATGAGCAGTTCTTC.

V and J are TRBV5-1 and TRBJ2-2, with D perhaps TRBD1 (5 bases). Per germline, CDR1 SGHRS and CDR2 YFSETQ. V gave up 0 bases and J gave up 0 bases, with 6 bases separating them. The CDR3 spans 15 residues. The CDR3 region is CASSLGRANTGELFF. The CDR3 region has the DNA TGCGCCAGCAGCTTGGGCAGGGCGAACACCGGGGAGCTGTTTTTT. The full variable domain, in which reference TRBV5-1 and TRBJ2-2 provide the parts outside the CDR3, is KAGVTQTPRYLIKTRGQQVTLSCSPISGHRSVSWYQQTPGQGLQFLFEYFSETQRNKGNFPGRFSGRQFSNSRSEMNVSTLELGDSALYLCASSLGRANTGELFFGEGSRLTVL.

The genes are TRBV15 and TRBJ1-2; 9 nucleotides match TRBD1. The V gene end was trimmed by 3 bases and the J gene end by 4 bases; junction bases not matched to a gene: 6. Germline values: CDR1 LNHNV, CDR2 YYDKDF (reference sequence). The CDR3 is 15 amino acids. In nucleotides, the CDR3 is TGTGCCACCAGCAGCAACAGGGGGCTTACCTATGGCTACACCTTC. Its translation: CATSSNRGLTYGYTF. The full variable domain, in which reference TRBV15 and TRBJ1-2 provide the parts outside the CDR3, is DAMVIQNPRYQVTQFGKPVTLSCSQTLNHNVMYWYQQKSSQAPKLLFHYYDKDFNNEADTPDNFQSRRPNTSFCFLDIRSPGLGDTAMYLCATSSNRGLTYGYTFGSGTRLTVV.

This chain's CDR3 is CASASSYEQYF. DNA of the CDR3: TGTGCCAGCGCTAGTTCCTACGAGCAGTACTTC. The rearrangement joins TRBV11-1 to TRBJ2-7; D gene uncertain. Germline assignment: CDR1 SGHAT and CDR2 FQDESV (reference sequence). Trimming shortened V by 8 bases and J by 1 base, and 6 bases separated the two germline ends. The CDR3 spans 11 residues.

This chain joins TRBV6-1 and TRBJ2-6; 8 bases map to TRBD1. The CDR3 is 17 amino acids. V gave up 5 bases and J gave up 3 bases; unmatched junction bases: 9. CDR1 and CDR2 from the germline V gene are MNHNS and SASEGT. CDR3: CASSRNSGGFGANVLTF. In DNA, the CDR3 is TGTGCCAGCAGTAGAAACTCAGGGGGCTTTGGGGCCAACGTCCTGACTTTC.

The chain recombines TRBV7-9 with TRBJ2-1, with 9 bases aligning to TRBD2. This CDR3 has 15 amino acids. CDR1 and CDR2 (germline): SEHNR, FQNEAQ (reference sequence). V was clipped by 5 bases and J by 0 bases; unmatched bases: 2. The CDR3 sequence: CASSLSGSSYNEQFF. In DNA, the CDR3 is TGTGCCAGCAGCCTTAGCGGGAGCTCCTACAATGAGCAGTTCTTC.

CDR3 nucleotide sequence: TGTGCCACCAGCAGAGAGCCTGATTCGTCCAATGAGCAGTTCTTC. This translates into CATSREPDSSNEQFF. This chain links TRBV15 with TRBJ2-1, with no clear D. The V gene's germline CDR1 is LNHNV and CDR2 YYDKDF (reference sequence). V lost 0 bases and J 6 bases, leaving 12 bases between the germline ends. This CDR3 comprises 15 residues.

V usage is TRBV6-2 or TRBV6-3 and J usage is TRBJ2-7; D possibly matches TRBD1 or TRBD2 (5 bases each). V lost 6 bases and J 2 bases, leaving 11 bases between the germline ends. Germline assignment: CDR1 MNHEY and CDR2 SVGEGT. CDR3 length equals 13 residues. CDR3 nucleotides: TGTGCCAGCAGACGGGGCAGTCCCTACGAGCAGTACGTC. This codes for CASRRGSPYEQYV.

The chain is built from TRBV20-1 and TRBJ2-7; D uncertain. There are 17 residues in the CDR3. V was pared by 3 bases and J by 0 bases, with 21 bases between. Looked up from germline, CDR1 is DFQATT and CDR2 is SNEGSKA (reference sequence). The chain's CDR3 is CSARGLRSSSSSYEQYF. CDR3 DNA: TGCAGTGCTAGGGGTTTGCGAAGCAGCTCGAGCTCCTACGAGCAGTACTTC.

A single count supports this clonotype. V usage is TRBV11-1 and J usage is TRBJ1-1; 7 bases are a match to TRBD1. The CDR3 has 12 amino acids. V lost 3 bases and J lost 8; bases outside the gene matches: 3. Germline CDR1 SGHAT, CDR2 FQDESV (reference sequence). The CDR3 loop reads CASSLKDREAFF. The CDR3 nucleotides read TGTGCCAGCAGCTTGAAGGACAGGGAAGCTTTCTTT.

This chain joins TRBV19 and TRBJ1-1; D call uncertain. V lost 6 bases and J 2 bases, leaving 7 bases between the germline ends. CDR1 is LNHDA, CDR2 SQIVND, per germline (reference sequence). The CDR3 loop spans 12 amino acids. The CDR3: CASSRENTEAFF. The CDR3 nucleotides read TGTGCCAGTAGCCGGGAAAACACTGAAGCTTTCTTT.

The chain couples TRBV19 to TRBJ2-1; 9 positions match TRBD2. Germline CDR1 is LNHDA and CDR2 is SQIVND (reference sequence). CDR3 length: 15 amino acids. Germline trimming cut 5 bases from V and 7 bases from J; bases unmatched to any gene: 9. CDR3 sequence reads: CASSVRLAGNNEQFF. CDR3 bases: TGTGCCAGTAGTGTTCGGCTAGCGGGAAATAATGAGCAGTTCTTC.